Described below is a single T cell receptor (beta chain) sequence and its context. Its specificity is not known. This sample stems from a study of molecular identifiers for immune sequencing clone quantification. Study overall: With replicates, the RNA of 20,000 or 100,000 naive CD8 cells was split five ways and four were sequenced. Study-wide findings and caveats: Detecting spiked Jurkat TCR RNA from one cell among more than 750,000 naive cells was reportedly possible.

TCRdb passed the PCR reads through MiXCR, listing each CDR3 protein once. The sample contains under 600,000 distinct CDR3 sequences, about a fifth of which appear only once. The V end lost 0 bases, the J end lost 1 base, and 7 bases lay between the germline ends. CDR1 and CDR2 from the germline V gene are DFQATT and SNEGSKA (reference sequence). The CDR3 extends over 13 amino acids. The naive CD8 libraries originated from between roughly 17,000 and 1,100,000 sorted cells and drew on 10%, 30% or 50% RNA. Naive CD8 T cells were sorted, and the gate applied was CD8+CD4-CCR7+CD45RA+. The chain joins TRBV20-1 to TRBJ2-7; possibly TRBD2 for D (6 bases). The receptor was isolated from a human donor in good health. Some libraries in this study had Jurkat cell RNA spiked in. Sequences were obtained from naive CD8+ T cells from blood, with Jurkat cell RNA spiked in. Described subset: FACS-sorted CD8+CD4-CCR7+CD45RA+ naive T cells. CDR3 region: CSARDGTSYEQYF. The CDR3 DNA sequence: TGCAGTGCTAGAGATGGGACTTCCTACGAGCAGTACTTC.